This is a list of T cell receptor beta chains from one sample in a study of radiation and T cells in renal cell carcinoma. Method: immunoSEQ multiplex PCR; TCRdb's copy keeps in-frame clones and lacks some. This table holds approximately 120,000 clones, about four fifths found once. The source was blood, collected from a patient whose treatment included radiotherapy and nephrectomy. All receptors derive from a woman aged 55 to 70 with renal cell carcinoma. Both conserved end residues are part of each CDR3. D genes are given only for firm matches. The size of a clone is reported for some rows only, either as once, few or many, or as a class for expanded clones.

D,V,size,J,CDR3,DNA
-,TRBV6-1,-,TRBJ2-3,CASSDHRTDTQYF,TGTGCCAGCAGTGATCACAGGACAGATACGCAGTATTTT
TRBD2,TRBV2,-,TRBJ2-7,CASRATGAGAGDEQYF,TGTGCCAGCAGAGCAACAGGAGCGGGGGCAGGAGACGAGCAGTACTTC
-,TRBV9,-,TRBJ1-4,CASSVGTEVGEKLFF,TGTGCCAGCAGCGTAGGGACAGAGGTGGGGGAAAAACTGTTTTTT
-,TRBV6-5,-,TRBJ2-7,CASIGDYEQYF,TGTGCCAGCATAGGGGACTACGAGCAGTACTTC
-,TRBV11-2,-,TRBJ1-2,CASSPEGSANYGYTF,TGTGCCAGCAGCCCAGAGGGCAGCGCTAACTATGGCTACACCTTC
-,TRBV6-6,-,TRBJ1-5,CASSTTTPDQPQHF,TGTGCCAGCAGTACTACAACACCAGATCAGCCCCAGCATTTT
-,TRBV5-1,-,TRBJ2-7,CASSLEGVGDEQYF,TGCGCCAGCAGCTTGGAGGGCGTTGGAGACGAGCAGTACTTC
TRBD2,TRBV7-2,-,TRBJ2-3,CASSLTAGGRDTQYF,TGTGCCAGCAGCTTGACAGCGGGGGGCAGGGATACGCAGTATTTT
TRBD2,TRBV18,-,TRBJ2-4,CASSPGLAGGRGDIQYF,TGTGCCAGCTCACCAGGACTAGCGGGAGGTCGAGGGGACATTCAGTACTTC
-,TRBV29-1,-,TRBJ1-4,CSVGSPTNEKLFF,TGCAGCGTTGGGTCCCCAACTAATGAAAAACTGTTTTTT
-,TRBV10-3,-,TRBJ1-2,CAISEYLNNNYGYTF,TGTGCCATCAGTGAGTACCTAAATAATAACTATGGCTACACCTTC
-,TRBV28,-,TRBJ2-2,CASRRREGELFF,TGTGCCAGCAGACGTAGGGAGGGGGAGCTGTTTTTT
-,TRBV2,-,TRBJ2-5,CASSRIQETQYF,TGTGCCAGCAGTCGAATCCAAGAGACCCAGTACTTC
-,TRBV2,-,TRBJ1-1,CASKQGGTEAFF,TGTGCCAGCAAACAGGGAGGCACTGAAGCTTTCTTT
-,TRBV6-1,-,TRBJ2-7,CASSEALLQSSYEQYF,TGTGCCAGCAGTGAAGCCCTCCTCCAGAGCTCCTACGAGCAGTACTTC
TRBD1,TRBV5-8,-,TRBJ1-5,CASSPGTGLGPQHF,TGTGCCAGCAGCCCGGGGACAGGGTTAGGGCCCCAGCATTTT
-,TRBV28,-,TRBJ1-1,CASSLDSPNTEAFF,TGTGCCAGCAGTTTAGACAGCCCGAACACTGAAGCTTTCTTT
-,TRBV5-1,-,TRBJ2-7,CASCPYGAYEQYF,TGCGCCAGCTGCCCTTACGGGGCCTACGAGCAGTACTTC
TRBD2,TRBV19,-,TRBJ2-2,CASSRGLAENTGELFF,TGTGCCAGTAGTAGGGGACTAGCGGAGAACACCGGGGAGCTGTTTTTT
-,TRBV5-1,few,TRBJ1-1,CASSLVQGPTEAFF,TGCGCCAGCAGCTTGGTTCAGGGGCCCACTGAAGCTTTCTTT
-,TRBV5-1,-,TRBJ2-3,CASSPEYTGSTDTQYF,TGCGCCAGCAGCCCTGAGTATACAGGGAGCACAGATACGCAGTATTTT
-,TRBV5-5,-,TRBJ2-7,CASSLTQAQYEQYF,TGTGCCAGCAGCTTGACACAAGCCCAGTACGAGCAGTACTTC
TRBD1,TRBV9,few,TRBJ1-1,CASSAATGGLTEAFF,TGTGCCAGCAGCGCCGCCACAGGGGGCCTCACTGAAGCTTTCTTT
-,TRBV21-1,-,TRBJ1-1,CASSKDPRLNTEAFF,TGTGCCAGCAGCAAAGACCCCCGGTTGAACACTGAAGCTTTCTTT
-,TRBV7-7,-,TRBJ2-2,CASSWGRITGELFF,TGTGCTAGCAGCTGGGGGAGGATCACCGGGGAGCTGTTTTTT
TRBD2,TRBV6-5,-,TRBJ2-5,CASTSPGGWETQYF,TGTGCCAGCACCTCACCCGGGGGGTGGGAGACCCAGTACTTC
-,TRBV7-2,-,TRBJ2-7,CASSLGGPPGEQYF,TGTGCCAGCAGCTTAGGGGGACCCCCAGGCGAGCAGTACTTC
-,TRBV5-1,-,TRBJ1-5,CASSLFGGGNQPQHF,TGCGCCAGCAGCTTGTTCGGGGGGGGCAATCAGCCCCAGCATTTT
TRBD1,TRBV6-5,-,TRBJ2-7,CASSYGQGAPYEQYF,TGTGCCAGCAGTTACGGCCAGGGGGCCCCCTACGAGCAGTACTTC